This T cell receptor (beta chain) was sequenced for a study of T cell responses to AZD1222 COVID-19 vaccine. The V gene lost 3 bases and the J gene lost 4 bases, with 12 bases spanning the gap. The CDR3 totals 14 residues. Germline CDR1 LGHDT, CDR2 YNNKEL (reference sequence). Regarding the study as a whole: Repertoire collection took place solely once the T cell response had peaked. The study found Spike-specific TCR breadth and depth rose after two AZD1222 doses.

On this clone itself: The antigen is unknown.

Assay used: immunoSEQ multiplex PCR; TCRdb lists only in-frame clones, some missing. Among tens of thousands of clones listed, 80% were seen once. The material was peripheral blood, obtained on day 0 of AZD1222 vaccination. The receptor was derived from an adult in good health. This chain joins TRBV3-1 (or the pseudogene TRBV3-2) and TRBJ1-2; D is unresolved. CDR3 in amino acids: CASSQAPGTYGYTF. The CDR3 nucleotides read TGTGCCAGCAGCCAGGCCCCGGGCACCTATGGCTACACCTTC.